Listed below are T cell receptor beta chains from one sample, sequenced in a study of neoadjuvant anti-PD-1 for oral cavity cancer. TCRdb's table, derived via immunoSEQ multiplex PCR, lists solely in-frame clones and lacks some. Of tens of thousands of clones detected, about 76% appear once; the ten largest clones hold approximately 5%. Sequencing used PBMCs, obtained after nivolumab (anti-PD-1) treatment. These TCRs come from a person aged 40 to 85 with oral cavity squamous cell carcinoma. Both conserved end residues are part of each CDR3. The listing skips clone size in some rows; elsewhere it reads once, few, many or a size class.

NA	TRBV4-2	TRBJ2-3	CASSPRTSVPSADTQYF
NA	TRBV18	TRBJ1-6	CASSPNRGLENSPLHF
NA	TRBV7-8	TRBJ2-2	CASSLRATGELFF
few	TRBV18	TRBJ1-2	CASSSSGTPIGGYTF
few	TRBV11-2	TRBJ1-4	CASSSLDRTVGKLFF
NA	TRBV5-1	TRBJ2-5	CASSERTGLREETQYF
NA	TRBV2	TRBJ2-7	CATSRQSYEQYF
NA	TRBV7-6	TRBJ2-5	CASSLGVEVWETQYF
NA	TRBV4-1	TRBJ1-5	CASSRSSGGGGYNQPQHF
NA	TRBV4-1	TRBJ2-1	CASSVEAGATYNEQFF
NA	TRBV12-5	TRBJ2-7	CASGPSRDSDYEQYF
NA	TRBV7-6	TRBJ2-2	CASSLGTAPGTGELFF
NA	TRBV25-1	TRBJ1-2	CASRGQGDYGYTF
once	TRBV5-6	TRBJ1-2	CASSQGQRVAGYTF
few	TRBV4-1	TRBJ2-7	CASSLFPTAYEQYF
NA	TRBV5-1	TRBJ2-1	CASSLVPGGAGNEQFF
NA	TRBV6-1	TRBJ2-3	CASRVAGAVTDTQYF
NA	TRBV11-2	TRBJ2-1	CASSSTGLNEQFF
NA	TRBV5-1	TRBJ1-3	CASSLVGVSSGNTIYF
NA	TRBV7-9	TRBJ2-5	CASSPGLAGGGETQYF
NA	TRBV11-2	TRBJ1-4	CASTFTDPTNEKLFF
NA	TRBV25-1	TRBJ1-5	CASRVGNQPQHF
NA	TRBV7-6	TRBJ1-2	CASSFRQGANYGYTF
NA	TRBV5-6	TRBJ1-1	CASSWDRARAAEAFF
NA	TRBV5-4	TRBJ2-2	CASSLDQGIGELFF
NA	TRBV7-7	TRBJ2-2	CASSLGDGLTGELFF
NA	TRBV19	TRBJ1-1	CASSIRGREAFF
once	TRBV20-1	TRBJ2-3	CSAPDAVTQYF
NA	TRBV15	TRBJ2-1	CATSRDLTHNEQFF
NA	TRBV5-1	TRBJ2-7	CASSSGTRPLHEQYF
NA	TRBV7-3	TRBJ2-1	CASSLGPGLFNEQFF
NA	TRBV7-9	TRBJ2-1	CASPPPAGQGNNEQFF
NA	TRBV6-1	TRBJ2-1	CASAGRSGVEQFF
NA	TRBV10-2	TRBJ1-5	CASRGQGGTQPQHF
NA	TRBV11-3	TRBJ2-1	CASSLEARHGIEQFF